The source of this TCR beta chain is a study of cytomegalovirus exposure and HLA in healthy donors. The study, taken as a whole, reports: Later on, a genetic analysis was performed. It linked a missense variant in DCLRE1C with V- and J-gene trimming of TCR beta.

PCR used 60 Vbeta primers and 13 Jbeta primers. Method: immunoSEQ multiplex PCR; TCRdb's copy keeps in-frame clones and lacks some. The sample comprises around 110,000 clones, more than 70% of which are singletons, and 2.5% rests with the top ten. Remarks on this clone: Its antigen is still unknown.

CDR1 and CDR2 (germline): LNHDA, SQIVND (reference sequence). The CDR3 runs to 15 residues. V lost 7 bases to trimming and J lost 2 bases; unmatched junction nucleotides: 4. The chain joins TRBV19 to TRBJ2-2; 10 bases align to TRBD2. The source material was PBMCs. The receptor's source is a man aged 40-49 years in good health and CMV-seronegative. CDR3 DNA sequence: TGTGCCAGTACCCTAGCGGGGGCCAACACCGGGGAGCTGTTTTTT. This translates into CASTLAGANTGELFF.